The clone carrying this TCR beta chain showed up just once. What it binds is not known. The CDR3 runs 16 residues. Trimming removed 3 bases from V and 0 bases from J; junction bases left unmatched: 5. Germline CDR1 and CDR2: SEHNR and FQNEAQ (reference sequence). Some clones are missing from TCRdb's copy, which holds only in-frame ones; the method was immunoSEQ multiplex PCR. Found here are about 150,000 clones, 90% of them singletons; the top ten hold approximately 2%. The source of the sample is a study of T cell responses to AZD1222 COVID-19 vaccine. Study-wide results and caveats: Samples come after the peak T cell response, not at day 14. Once two AZD1222 doses were given, Spike-specific TCR breadth and depth went up. Clonal diversity was possibly underestimated, and white British individuals and females predominated among donors.

This TCR was recovered from an adult in good health. This chain joins TRBV7-9 and TRBJ2-1; 7 bases are shared with TRBD1. The specimen was peripheral blood, collected on day 0 of AZD1222 vaccination. CDR3 in amino acids: CASSFPDRVSYNEQFF. Here the CDR3 DNA reads TGTGCCAGCAGCTTCCCCGACAGGGTCTCCTACAATGAGCAGTTCTTC.